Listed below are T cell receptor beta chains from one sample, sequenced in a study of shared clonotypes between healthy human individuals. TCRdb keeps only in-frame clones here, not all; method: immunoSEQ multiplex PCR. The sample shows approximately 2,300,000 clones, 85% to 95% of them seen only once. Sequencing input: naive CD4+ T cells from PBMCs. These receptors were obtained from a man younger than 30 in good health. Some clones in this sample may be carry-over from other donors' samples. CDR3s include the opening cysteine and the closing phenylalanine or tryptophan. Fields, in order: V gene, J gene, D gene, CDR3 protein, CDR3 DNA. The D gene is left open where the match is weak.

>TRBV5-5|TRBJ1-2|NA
CASRPGQGEYYGYTF
TGTGCCAGCAGACCGGGACAAGGGGAATACTATGGCTACACCTTC
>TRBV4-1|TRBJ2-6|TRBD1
CASSQDSNRGPRWANVLTF
TGCGCCAGCAGCCAAGATTCGAACAGGGGGCCTAGATGGGCCAACGTCCTGACTTTC
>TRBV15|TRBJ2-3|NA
CATSRDSTDTQYF
TGTGCCACCAGCAGAGATAGCACAGATACGCAGTATTTT
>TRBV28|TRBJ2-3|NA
CASGLFYSADTQYF
TGTGCCAGCGGCCTATTTTATAGCGCAGATACGCAGTATTTT
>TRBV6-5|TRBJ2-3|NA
CASSSSGLRTDTQYF
TGTGCCAGCAGTTCCTCGGGACTTCGCACAGATACGCAGTATTTT
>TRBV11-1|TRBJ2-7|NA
CASSLWAGYSYEQYF
TGTGCCAGCAGCTTATGGGCAGGATACTCCTACGAGCAGTACTTC
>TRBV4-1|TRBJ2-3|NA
CASSQEATSTDTQYF
TGCGCCAGCAGCCAAGAAGCCACTAGCACAGATACGCAGTATTTT
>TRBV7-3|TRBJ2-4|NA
CASRYKQGLAKNIQYF
TGTGCCAGCAGATACAAGCAGGGGTTGGCCAAAAACATTCAGTACTTC
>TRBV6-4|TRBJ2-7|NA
CASSEAGEQYF
TGTGCCAGCAGTGAGGCGGGCGAGCAGTACTTC
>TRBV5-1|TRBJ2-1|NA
CASSPWSWTGQFF
TGCGCCAGCAGCCCATGGAGTTGGACGGGGCAGTTCTTC
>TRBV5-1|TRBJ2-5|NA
CASSGLTQETQYF
TGCGCCAGCAGCGGACTGACACAAGAGACCCAGTACTTC
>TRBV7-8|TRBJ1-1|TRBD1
CASSARDRGDTEAFF
TGTGCCAGCAGCGCCCGGGACAGGGGGGACACTGAAGCTTTCTTT